This TCR beta chain was identified in a study of T-cell memory formation after mild COVID-19. Study overall: TCR clusters were mostly confined to one donor each.

TCRdb analysed the 5' RACE reads with MiXCR anew, one entry per CDR3 protein. The sample lists about 39,000 distinct CDR3 sequences, over 5% occurring once. Concerning this clonotype: Its cognate antigen is unknown.

This CDR3 has 15 amino acids. Trimming removed 5 bases from V and 3 bases from J; junction bases left unmatched: 11. The germline V gene encodes CDR1 DFQATT and CDR2 SNEGSKA (reference sequence). Findings and limits, study-wide: Researchers report contracting CD4+ clones mostly in CM and EM, with CD8+ clones in EMRA. Day 15 to 85 contracting clones showed balanced CD4/CD8; day 15 to 37 expanders favored CD4+.

What was sequenced was PBMCs or a T cell subset sorted from them (not recorded which). The J gene is TRBJ1-2, the V gene TRBV20-1, with 8 bases identical to TRBD1. The sequence was obtained from an adult who had mild COVID-19 (a few samples of this study predate the infection). Cell type and time point are not known. The CDR3 region is CSAFAPTGDDYGYTF. The CDR3 DNA reads as TGCAGTGCTTTTGCACCGACAGGGGACGACTATGGCTACACCTTC.